This T cell receptor (beta chain) was observed in a study of CD8+ T cells in alopecia areata. Study-wide context: Patients in the treated group were given tofacitinib by mouth, 5 to 10 mg twice a day.

Investigators isolated RNA and reverse transcribed it into cDNA to act as the sequencing template. Generated by immunoSEQ multiplex PCR, the TCRdb table keeps only in-frame clones and is missing some. The repertoire has 150,000 to 250,000 clones, roughly 50% of them found once; the top ten carry 5.5%. CDR3 length: 20 amino acids. Germline V CDR1 and CDR2: MNHEY, SMNVEV (reference sequence). J was trimmed by 2 bases and V by 4 bases; bases with no gene match: 17. Treatment specified: oral pan-JAK inhibitor, 5-10 mg twice daily. As part of sample collection, lesional scalp punch biopsies and peripheral blood were taken from alopecia areata patients.

This chain uses TRBV27 with TRBJ2-3; 11 positions agree with TRBD2. The clonotype was recovered from a human donor with alopecia areata. The sequenced sample was CD4+ T cells sorted from blood, obtained at week 24, from a patient treated with tofacitinib. As DNA, the CDR3 is TGTGCCAGCAGTTCACGAATATCCCGACTAGCGGGGCCATACACAGATACGCAGTATTTT. Its protein product is CASSSRISRLAGPYTDTQYF.